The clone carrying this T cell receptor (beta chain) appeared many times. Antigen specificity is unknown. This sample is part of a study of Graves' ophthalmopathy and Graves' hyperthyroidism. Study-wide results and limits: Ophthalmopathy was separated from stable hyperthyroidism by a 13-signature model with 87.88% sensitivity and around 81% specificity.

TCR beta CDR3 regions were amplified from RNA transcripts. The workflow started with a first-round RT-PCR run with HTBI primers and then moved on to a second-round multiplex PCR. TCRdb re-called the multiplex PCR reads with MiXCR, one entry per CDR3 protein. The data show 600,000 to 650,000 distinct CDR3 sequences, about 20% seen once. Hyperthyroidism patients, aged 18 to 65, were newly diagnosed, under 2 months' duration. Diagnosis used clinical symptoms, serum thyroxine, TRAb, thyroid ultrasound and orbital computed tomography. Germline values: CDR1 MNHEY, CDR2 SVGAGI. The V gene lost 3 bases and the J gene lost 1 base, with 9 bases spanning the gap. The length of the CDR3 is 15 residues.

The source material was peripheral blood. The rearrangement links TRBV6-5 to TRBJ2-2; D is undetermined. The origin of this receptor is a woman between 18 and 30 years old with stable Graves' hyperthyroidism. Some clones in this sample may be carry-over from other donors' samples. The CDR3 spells CASSYNTRNTGELFF. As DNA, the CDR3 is TGTGCCAGCAGTTATAACACAAGGAACACCGGGGAGCTGTTTTTT.